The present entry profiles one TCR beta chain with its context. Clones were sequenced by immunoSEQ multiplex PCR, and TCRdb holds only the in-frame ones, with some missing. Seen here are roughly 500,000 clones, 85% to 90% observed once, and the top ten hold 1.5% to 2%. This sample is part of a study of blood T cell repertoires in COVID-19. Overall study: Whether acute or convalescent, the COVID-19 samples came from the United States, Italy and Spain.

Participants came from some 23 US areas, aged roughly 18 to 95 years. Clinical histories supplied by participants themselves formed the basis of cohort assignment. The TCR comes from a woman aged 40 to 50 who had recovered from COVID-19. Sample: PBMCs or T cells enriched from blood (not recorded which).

DNA for the CDR3: TGTGCCAGCAGTGAATTGGGGCAACGGACTGAAGCTTTCTTT. Amino acid sequence: CASSELGQRTEAFF. The rearrangement joins TRBV25-1 to TRBJ1-1, with D possibly TRBD1 on 5 matching bases. Germline V lookup: CDR1 MGHDK, CDR2 SYGVNS. Deletions cut 1 base from V and 5 bases from J, with 11 bases between. The length of the CDR3 is 14 residues. Supplemented by reference TRBV25-1 and TRBJ1-1, the full variable domain reads EADIYQTPRYLVIGTGKKITLECSQTMGHDKMYWYQQDPGMELHLIHYSYGVNSTEKGDLSSESTVSRIRTEHFPLTLESARPSHTSQYLCASSELGQRTEAFFGQGTRLTVV.